One sample yielded the 27 T cell receptor beta chains listed below, sequenced in a study of blood T cell repertoires in COVID-19. Sequenced by immunoSEQ multiplex PCR; TCRdb stores in-frame clones only, minus some. The table shows over 65,000 clones, with approximately 86% occurring only once. The sample taken for sequencing was peripheral blood. These TCRs come from a human donor in a cohort sampled during active COVID-19.

The chain is built from TRBV3-1 (or the pseudogene TRBV3-2) and TRBJ2-3; 8 bases map to TRBD2. This CDR3 has 12 residues. The ends lost 4 bases at V and 12 bases at J; junction bases unmatched: 6. CDR1 is LGHDT and CDR2 is YNNKEL in the germline V gene (reference sequence). The CDR3 bases are TGTGCCAGCAGCCCCTCCGGGGGGGGACAGTATTTT. Protein sequence: CASSPSGGGQYF.

The chain links TRBV7-2 to TRBJ2-5, with D maybe TRBD1 (5 bases). Germline CDR1 SGHTA, CDR2 FQGNSA. The CDR3 totals 13 residues. Trimming shortened V by 1 base and J by 3 bases, and 6 bases separated the two germline ends. In DNA form, the CDR3 reads TGTGCCAGCAGCTTAGTCAGGGAAGAGACCCAGTACTTC. Its protein product is CASSLVREETQYF.

V is TRBV27 and J is TRBJ2-7; 10 nucleotides line up with TRBD1. V was pared by 5 bases and J by 6 bases, with 7 bases of the junction left unmatched. This CDR3 contains 14 residues. Germline values: CDR1 MNHEY, CDR2 SMNVEV (reference sequence). In DNA form, the CDR3 reads TGTGCCAGCAGTCGGTCGACAGGGGGCTCCGAGCAGTACTTC. Translating it yields CASSRSTGGSEQYF.

The chain is built from TRBV11-2 and TRBJ2-7; D not certain. CDR1 and CDR2 (germline): SGHAT, FQNNGV. The CDR3 is 14 residues long. Between the trimmed V and J ends, which lost 4 bases and 7 bases, there was a span of 17 bases. As DNA, the CDR3 is TGTGCCAGCAGCTCACCTACCTATTCGCGGGAGCAGTACTTC. Translating gives CASSSPTYSREQYF.

In this sample, this clone turned up a few times. The chain employs TRBV6-5 and TRBJ1-3, with D hard to call. CDR1 and CDR2 (germline): MNHEY, SVGAGI. V lost 7 bases to trimming and J lost 2 bases, with 12 bases between them. The CDR3 is 14 amino acids. CDR3 nucleotide sequence: TGTGCCAGCACCGGGGTAGTCGCTGGAAACACCATATATTTT. It is translated as CASTGVVAGNTIYF.

The chain has TRBV4-2 and TRBJ2-7, with a possible D match to TRBD1 (6 bases). CDR1 and CDR2 from the germline V gene are LGHNA and YNFKEQ. Trimming shortened V by 3 bases and J by 2 bases, and 11 bases separated the two germline ends. The CDR3 is 14 amino acids. The CDR3 nucleotides read TGTGCCAGCAGCCATTCACAGGGCACCTACGAGCAGTACTTC. It specifies CASSHSQGTYEQYF.

This chain uses TRBV27 with TRBJ2-3; TRBD2 matches 12 bases. V was pared by 5 bases and J by 4 bases, with 7 bases of the junction left unmatched. Germline CDR1 is MNHEY and CDR2 is SMNVEV (reference sequence). The CDR3 extends over 16 amino acids. The CDR3 DNA reads as TGTGCCAGCAGTCTTCTGACTAGCGGGGGACCAGATACGCAGTATTTT. This sequence encodes CASSLLTSGGPDTQYF.

The rearrangement links TRBV3-1 (or the pseudogene TRBV3-2) to TRBJ2-5; 9 bases fit TRBD2. The germline V gene encodes CDR1 LGHDT and CDR2 YNNKEL (reference sequence). This CDR3 spans 17 amino acids. V lost 4 bases, J lost 2 bases, and 11 bases stayed unmatched. The CDR3 is CASSPRGSGGRQETQYF. The CDR3 DNA is TGTGCCAGCAGCCCTCGAGGAAGCGGGGGGCGACAAGAGACCCAGTACTTC.

The V gene is TRBV7-9, the J gene TRBJ2-5, with D perhaps TRBD1 (6 bases). The CDR3 extends over 14 amino acids. The germline gives CDR1 SEHNR, CDR2 FQNEAQ (reference sequence). V was clipped by 5 bases and J by 0 bases, with 10 bases between them. The CDR3 spells CASSATGNQETQYF. CDR3 bases: TGTGCCAGCAGCGCAACAGGGAACCAAGAGACCCAGTACTTC.

The rearrangement joins TRBV2 to TRBJ2-7; 7 positions agree with TRBD1. The CDR3 spans 16 residues. With V trimmed by 2 bases and J by 12 bases, 19 bases remained unmatched. Germline-derived CDR1 and CDR2 are SNHLY and FYNNEI. The chain's CDR3 is CASSETRSGTDDGRYF. In DNA form, the CDR3 reads TGTGCCAGCAGTGAAACGAGGTCGGGGACAGACGACGGGCGGTACTTC.

The V and J genes are TRBV5-6 and TRBJ2-2, with a weak D call TRBD1 (5 bases). V shed 0 bases and J shed 2 bases, with 14 bases lying between them. CDR1 and CDR2 (germline): SGHDT, YYEEEE. This CDR3 comprises 17 residues. The CDR3 here is CASSLALFQGNTGELFF. Written as DNA, the CDR3 is TGTGCCAGCAGCTTGGCCCTTTTCCAGGGAAACACCGGGGAGCTGTTTTTT.

The CDR3 protein is CASSEGTVYGYTF. CDR3 sequence (DNA): TGTGCCAGCAGTGAGGGGACAGTCTATGGCTACACCTTC. The chain is built from TRBV2 and TRBJ1-2, with 7 bases identical to TRBD1. V shed 3 bases, J shed 4 bases, and the junction held 2 bases outside the gene matches. The germline CDR1 and CDR2 sequences are SNHLY and FYNNEI. The CDR3 totals 13 residues.

The rearrangement uses TRBV12-3 or TRBV12-4 and TRBJ1-1, with D hard to call. V lost 5 bases, J lost 5 bases, and 9 bases lay in between. The CDR3 consists of 12 residues. CDR3 amino acids: CASSLAGTEAFF. In DNA form, the CDR3 reads TGTGCCAGCAGTCTGGCAGGTACTGAAGCTTTCTTT.

This chain joins TRBV7-2 and TRBJ2-1; TRBD2 matches at 9 bases. V was pared by 1 base and J by 2 bases, with 9 bases of the junction left unmatched. Germline CDR1 reads SGHTA; CDR2 reads FQGNSA. The CDR3 runs 18 residues. This CDR3 is CASSLVDRGGAPYNEQFF. The CDR3 nucleotides read TGTGCCAGCAGCTTAGTGGACCGCGGGGGGGCCCCCTACAATGAGCAGTTCTTC.

The genes are TRBV4-1 and TRBJ1-3, with D perhaps matching TRBD1 (5 bases). The V gene's germline CDR1 is MGHRA and CDR2 YSYEKL. CDR3 length: 17 residues. V lost 0 bases to trimming and J lost 0 bases, with 12 bases between them. The CDR3, as DNA: TGCGCCAGCAGCCAAGAACCGGGGGATATCTCTGGAAACACCATATATTTT. It yields the protein CASSQEPGDISGNTIYF.

This clone has just a few counts. The rearrangement joins TRBV18 to TRBJ2-2, with a possible D match to TRBD2 (5 bases). Trimming pared 3 bases from V and 1 base from J, leaving 9 bases between. This CDR3 region has 15 residues. Germline lookup yields CDR1 KGHSH and CDR2 LQKENI. The CDR3 bases are TGTGCCAGCTCACCGCAAGGGAGGAACACCGGGGAGCTGTTTTTT. This gives the protein CASSPQGRNTGELFF.

The V and J genes are TRBV7-2 and TRBJ2-7; D perhaps matches TRBD2 (5 bases). The CDR3 extends over 14 amino acids. Per germline, CDR1 SGHTA and CDR2 FQGNSA. V lost 2 bases and J 3 bases, leaving 11 bases between the germline ends. The DNA of the CDR3 is TGTGCCAGCAGCTTACTCGGTGGAGGCTACGAGCAGTACTTC. This encodes CASSLLGGGYEQYF.

The CDR3 sequence is CASSVDMQRANGYTF. CDR3 sequence (DNA): TGTGCCAGCAGCGTAGATATGCAGAGGGCCAATGGCTACACCTTC. V is TRBV9 and J is TRBJ1-2, with D hard to call. From germline, CDR1 is SGDLS and CDR2 YYNGEE. The CDR3 is made up of 15 amino acids. V dropped 0 bases and J dropped 6 bases, with 15 bases sitting between them.

This clone occurred a few times. The J gene is TRBJ2-7, the V gene TRBV21-1; whether TRBD1, the table's D call, matches the DNA was not checked. TRBV21-1 is a pseudogene. The CDR3 runs to 13 residues. The CDR3 loop is CASSKVALTGEYF. The DNA of the CDR3 is TGTGCCAGCAGCAAAGTGGCATTGACAGGGGAGTACTTC.

The chain couples TRBV6-4 to TRBJ2-3; maybe TRBD2 (5 bases). The CDR3 is 14 residues long. CDR1 MRHNA and CDR2 SNTAGT come from the germline V gene. The V end lost 8 bases, the J end lost 0 bases, and 12 bases lay between the germline ends. The CDR3 here is CASGSDGSTDTQYF. CDR3 DNA: TGTGCCAGCGGGAGCGACGGGAGCACAGATACGCAGTATTTT.

This chain joins TRBV7-9 and TRBJ1-4; D is undetermined. The CDR3 is 15 amino acids. Trimming shortened V by 4 bases and J by 8 bases, and 17 bases separated the two germline ends. Per the germline V gene, CDR1 is SEHNR and CDR2 is FQNEAQ (reference sequence). The CDR3, as DNA: TGTGCCAGCAGCTCCAAGACTAGTAAGGGAGAAAAACTGTTTTTT. It specifies CASSSKTSKGEKLFF.

The chain has TRBV19 and TRBJ2-2; a possible D gene is TRBD1 (6 bases). CDR3 length equals 15 residues. The germline CDR1 and CDR2 sequences are LNHDA and SQIVND (reference sequence). Trimming took off 2 bases at V and 4 bases at J, with 11 bases between the two ends. The CDR3: CASSINGQFTGELFF. CDR3 coding DNA: TGTGCCAGTAGTATAAACGGACAGTTCACCGGGGAGCTGTTTTTT.

The chain couples TRBV7-6 to TRBJ2-3; 7 bases are shared with TRBD2. The V segment lost 5 bases and the J segment 2 bases; nucleotides outside the gene matches: 10. CDR1 is SGHVS, CDR2 FNYEAQ, per germline. CDR3 length equals 16 residues. CDR3 sequence reads: CASSQSGAGPTDTQYF. The CDR3 bases are TGTGCCAGCAGCCAGTCGGGAGCGGGGCCCACAGATACGCAGTATTTT.

This chain uses TRBV6-5 with TRBJ1-4; no reliable D call. CDR1 is MNHEY, CDR2 SVGAGI, per germline. Trimming stripped 7 bases from V and 3 bases from J, with 9 bases between. The CDR3 totals 13 residues. DNA for the CDR3: TGTGCCAGCACGGCCCAGGCTAATGAAAAACTGTTTTTT. Amino acid sequence: CASTAQANEKLFF.

This chain connects TRBV2 to TRBJ2-3; D is ambiguous. This CDR3 spans 11 amino acids. Germline V gene data show CDR1 as SNHLY and CDR2 as FYNNEI. Trimming stripped 6 bases from V and 4 bases from J, with 5 bases between. The CDR3 protein is CASRASDTQYF. The DNA of the CDR3 is TGTGCCAGCAGAGCTTCAGATACGCAGTATTTT.

This chain uses TRBV14 with TRBJ1-1, with D hard to call. The CDR3 runs to 13 residues. Germline loops: CDR1 SGHDN, CDR2 FVKESK. Between the trimmed V and J ends, which lost 0 bases and 8 bases, there was a span of 10 bases. This CDR3 is CASSQDLRAEAFF. CDR3 DNA: TGTGCCAGCAGCCAAGATCTGAGGGCAGAAGCTTTCTTT.

This clone has a single count. The genes are TRBV7-2 and TRBJ1-5; 7 bases fit TRBD1. The J segment lost 2 bases and the V segment lost 4 bases, leaving 8 bases of the junction unmatched. Germline CDR1 is SGHTA and CDR2 is FQGNSA. The CDR3 consists of 16 residues. In DNA form, the CDR3 reads TGTGCCAGCAGCTACTACACAACAGGGGGCAATCAGCCCCAGCATTTT. Its translation is CASSYYTTGGNQPQHF.